This is a list of T cell receptor beta chains from one sample in a study of blood T cell repertoires in COVID-19. TCRdb's table, derived via immunoSEQ multiplex PCR, lists solely in-frame clones and lacks some. The table lists approximately 500,000 clones, around 89% of them singletons. Source material: PBMCs or T cells enriched from blood (not recorded which). These receptors originate from a woman in her thirties or forties who had recovered from COVID-19. The CDR3 runs from the conserved cysteine through the conserved F or W. A D gene is named only where the DNA matches it firmly. Part of the rows lack a size; the others show once, few, many or a class for expanded clones.

TRBV7-8	TRBJ1-1	.	.	14	TGTGCCAGCAGCTTAGTGACAGGTTCCACTGAAGCTTTCTTT	CASSLVTGSTEAFF
TRBV18	TRBJ1-1	once	.	15	TGTGCCAGCTCACCAGGGGACTTCCCGAACACTGAAGCTTTCTTT	CASSPGDFPNTEAFF
TRBV24-1	TRBJ2-7	.	.	12	TGTGCCACCAGTGCCGGGGGTGTACGGCAGTACTTC	CATSAGGVRQYF
TRBV7-2	TRBJ2-7	.	.	16	TGTGCCAGCAGCTTGAAAGAGTATAGCCGCTCCTACGAGCAGTACTTC	CASSLKEYSRSYEQYF
TRBV28	TRBJ2-7	.	.	13	TGTGCCAGCAGTTGGTCCACTTCCTACGAGCAGTACTTC	CASSWSTSYEQYF
TRBV25-1	TRBJ2-7	.	TRBD1	13	TGTGCCAGCAGTGTAACAGGGGCTATCGAGCAGTACTTC	CASSVTGAIEQYF
TRBV28	TRBJ2-1	.	.	14	TGTGCCAGCAGTACCGGGACTTCGTCCAATGAGCAGTTCTTC	CASSTGTSSNEQFF
TRBV7-2	TRBJ2-7	.	TRBD2	16	TGTGCCAGCAGCTTCGGACTAGCGGGGTCGTCCGGCGAGCAGTACTTC	CASSFGLAGSSGEQYF
TRBV5-8	TRBJ1-1	.	.	14	TGTGCCAGCAGCTTTCCCAACATTCCGCTAGGAGCTTTCTTT	CASSFPNIPLGAFF
TRBV20-1	TRBJ1-1	.	TRBD1	11	TGCAGGGTTGAGGGGGCGGGTGAAGCTTTCTTT	CRVEGAGEAFF
TRBV6-2/TRBV6-3	TRBJ2-1	.	TRBD2	17	TGTGCCAGCAGTTACTGGACTAGCGGGAGGTCTCACAATGAGCAGTTCTTC	CASSYWTSGRSHNEQFF
TRBV27	TRBJ1-2	.	.	15	TGTGCCAGCAGTTTATCCCTCGGCCAGGGGTATGGCTACACCTTC	CASSLSLGQGYGYTF
TRBV9	TRBJ2-6	.	.	15	TGTGCCAGCAGCGTAGCTGCGTCTGGGGCCAACGTCCTGACTTTC	CASSVAASGANVLTF
TRBV7-6	TRBJ2-1	.	.	16	TGTGCCAGCAGCTTAGCGTACTCACTCTCCCACAATGAGCAGTTCTTC	CASSLAYSLSHNEQFF
TRBV30	TRBJ1-2	.	TRBD1	16	TGTGCCTGGAGTGTGGGGCCCCCTTCAGGGGGCGGTGGCTACACCTTC	CAWSVGPPSGGGGYTF
TRBV13	TRBJ1-6	.	.	14	TGTGCCAGCAGCTTGGGGGGGATGGGGTCACCCCTCCACTTT	CASSLGGMGSPLHF
TRBV7-2	TRBJ1-2	.	.	15	TGTGCCAGCAGCTCCCAGGGGCGTCTATCCTATGGCTACACCTTC	CASSSQGRLSYGYTF
TRBV3-1/TRBV3-2	TRBJ1-6	.	TRBD1	19	TGTGCCAGCAGCCAAGACCCTCCGACAGGGCGGCCCTATAATTCACCCCTCCACTTT	CASSQDPPTGRPYNSPLHF
TRBV19	TRBJ2-1	.	TRBD2	17	TGTGCCAGTAACCCTAGCCTTAGAAGCGGGAGCTACAATGAGCAGTTCTTC	CASNPSLRSGSYNEQFF
TRBV11-2	TRBJ2-7	.	.	13	TGTGCCAGCAGCTTAGTTCCCGGACTGGAGCAGTACTTC	CASSLVPGLEQYF
TRBV6-5	TRBJ1-1	.	.	14	TGTGCCAGCAGTTACTCTTCCAGGACTTTTAAAGCTTTCTTT	CASSYSSRTFKAFF
TRBV19	TRBJ2-7	.	TRBD1	13	TGTGCCAGTCGGGACAGGTTTAGTTCCGAGCAGTACTTC	CASRDRFSSEQYF
TRBV19	TRBJ1-6	few	.	14	TGTGCCAGTAGTGTGACTCAGTCGTATTCACCCCTCCACTTT	CASSVTQSYSPLHF
TRBV7-2	TRBJ2-6	.	TRBD1	18	TGTGCCAGCAGCTTAACCGGGACAGGGATTTCTGGGGCCAACGTCCTGACTTTC	CASSLTGTGISGANVLTF
TRBV11-3	TRBJ1-1	.	TRBD1	14	TGTGCCAGCAGCTTGTACAGGGGGGACACTGAAGCTTTCTTT	CASSLYRGDTEAFF
TRBV3-1/TRBV3-2	TRBJ1-5	.	.	18	TGTGCCAGCAGCCAAGCTACCTCAACAGGGATGGGGAATCAGCCCCAGCATTTT	CASSQATSTGMGNQPQHF
TRBV3-1/TRBV3-2	TRBJ2-1	.	TRBD2	17	TGTGCCAGCAGCCGTCAGGGGGGACTAGCGGGGAACAATGAGCAGTTCTTC	CASSRQGGLAGNNEQFF
TRBV25-1	TRBJ2-7	.	TRBD2	15	TGTGCCAGCAGTGACGAAACGGGACTAGTCTACGAGCAGTACTTC	CASSDETGLVYEQYF
TRBV4-1	TRBJ1-6	.	TRBD1	17	TGCGCCAGCAGCCAAGGGTACGGACAGGCTGTCAATTCACCCCTCCACTTT	CASSQGYGQAVNSPLHF
TRBV4-3	TRBJ2-7	.	TRBD2	16	TGCGCCAGCAGCCAGGGACTAACTGGAAGCTCCTACGAGCAGTACTTC	CASSQGLTGSSYEQYF
TRBV27	TRBJ2-7	.	TRBD2	17	TGTGCCAGCATAGCACTAGCGGGAGTAACTGTCTACTACGAGCAGTACTTC	CASIALAGVTVYYEQYF
TRBV11-2	TRBJ1-1	.	.	15	TGTGCCAGCAGCTTAGATCGTCGCAGGAACACTGAAGCTTTCTTT	CASSLDRRRNTEAFF
TRBV5-1	TRBJ2-1	.	.	14	TGCGCCAGCAGCCGCCGACAGAATAACAATGAGCAGTTCTTC	CASSRRQNNNEQFF